This T cell receptor (beta chain) appears in the sequencing data of a study of response to subunit inactivated influenza vaccine. General study points: Few additional T cells are recruited per seasonal influenza vaccination, authors suggested.

CDR3 size: 15 residues. The trim removed 3 bases at V and 1 base at J, leaving 3 bases unmatched. Germline V gives CDR1 MGHRA, CDR2 YSYEKL. MiXCR, applied by TCRdb to the RT-PCR reads, yields one record per CDR3 protein. The table lists 400,000 to 650,000 distinct CDR3 sequences, more than 7% of them singletons. This clonotype was recorded at least ten times. The antigen is unknown. The TCR originated in a man aged 45-69 years who received an inactivated influenza vaccine. The source material was PBMCs from blood, sampled roughly 24 months after vaccination. The V call is TRBV4-1, the J call TRBJ1-2; 9 nucleotides align to TRBD1. CDR3 sequence reads: CASSQGQGNNYGYTF. CDR3 in DNA: TGCGCCAGCAGCCAGGGACAGGGAAATAACTATGGCTACACCTTC.